This T cell receptor (beta chain) derives from a study of T-cell reconstitution after alpha-beta-depleted transplantation in children. The germline CDR1 and CDR2 sequences are SQVTM and ANQGSEA. The CDR3 loop spans 12 amino acids. The germline V and J ends were trimmed by 2 bases and 4 bases, with 8 bases remaining between them. It was with unique molecular identifiers that the TCRbeta library was prepared. TCRdb passed the PCR reads through MiXCR, listing each CDR3 protein once. The sample holds approximately 390,000 distinct CDR3 sequences, approximately 11% seen once. Specimen: PBMCs from the stem cell graft donor, collected from the stem cell graft. The chain has TRBV29-1 and TRBJ1-2; D is perhaps TRBD1 (5 bases). This TCR derives from a human donor who donated a stem cell graft to a child with acute myeloid leukemia. The CDR3 DNA follows: TGCAGCGTTGAACGGGGCATCTATGGCTACACCTTC. Protein product: CSVERGIYGYTF.